The rows below give T cell receptor beta chains drawn from one sample of a study of early T cells in non-severe SARS-CoV-2 infection. TCRdb recomputed calls from the 5' RACE reads with MiXCR, one row per CDR3 protein. The table includes about 120,000 distinct CDR3 sequences, about 12% detected once. The source material was whole blood, sampled at baseline. These receptors all come from an adult who was a healthcare worker with PCR-confirmed SARS-CoV-2 infection or an uninfected control (not recorded which). The CDR3 runs from the conserved cysteine through the conserved F or W. D genes are given only for firm matches. Clone size, where shown, is once, few, many, or a class for clones that have expanded.

d_call: TRBD1; clone_size: few; cdr3_length: 16; j_call: TRBJ2-7; v_call: TRBV7-9; cdr3_aa: CASSFHRDRGSYEQYF; cdr3_nt: TGTGCCAGCAGCTTCCACCGGGACAGGGGATCCTACGAGCAGTACTTC
d_call: TRBD1; clone_size: many; cdr3_length: 12; j_call: TRBJ1-2; v_call: TRBV29-1; cdr3_aa: CSVGGTGFGYTF; cdr3_nt: TGCAGCGTGGGAGGGACAGGATTTGGCTACACCTTC
d_call: .; clone_size: few; cdr3_length: 14; j_call: TRBJ2-3; v_call: TRBV2; cdr3_aa: CASTGQIRTDTQYF; cdr3_nt: TGTGCCAGCACCGGACAGATAAGGACAGATACGCAGTATTTT
d_call: .; clone_size: few; cdr3_length: 14; j_call: TRBJ1-4; v_call: TRBV18; cdr3_aa: CASSQQNSNEKLFF; cdr3_nt: TGTGCCAGCTCACAACAGAACTCTAATGAAAAACTGTTTTTT
d_call: TRBD1; clone_size: many; cdr3_length: 16; j_call: TRBJ2-7; v_call: TRBV18; cdr3_aa: CASSPQDRGRGYEQYF; cdr3_nt: TGTGCCAGCTCACCGCAAGACAGGGGGAGAGGGTACGAGCAGTACTTC
d_call: .; clone_size: few; cdr3_length: 15; j_call: TRBJ1-2; v_call: TRBV9; cdr3_aa: CASSVGQPANYGYTF; cdr3_nt: TGTGCCAGCAGCGTAGGGCAGCCAGCTAACTATGGCTACACCTTC
d_call: TRBD1; clone_size: few; cdr3_length: 13; j_call: TRBJ1-1; v_call: TRBV29-1; cdr3_aa: CSVEARGRTEAFF; cdr3_nt: TGCAGCGTTGAAGCCAGGGGGAGGACTGAAGCTTTCTTT
d_call: TRBD2; clone_size: many; cdr3_length: 15; j_call: TRBJ2-1; v_call: TRBV9; cdr3_aa: CASSVGGGRGNEQFF; cdr3_nt: TGTGCCAGCAGCGTAGGTGGCGGGAGGGGTAATGAGCAGTTCTTC
d_call: TRBD2; clone_size: many; cdr3_length: 16; j_call: TRBJ2-1; v_call: TRBV7-3; cdr3_aa: CASSTPGTSGGNEQFF; cdr3_nt: TGTGCCAGCAGCACCCCCGGGACTAGCGGGGGGAATGAGCAGTTCTTC
d_call: TRBD1; clone_size: .; cdr3_length: 20; j_call: TRBJ2-1; v_call: TRBV5-1; cdr3_aa: CASSPSRTGTGFYFSDEQFF; cdr3_nt: TGCGCCAGCAGCCCGAGCCGAACCGGGACAGGGTTTTATTTTTCGGATGAGCAGTTCTTC
d_call: .; clone_size: few; cdr3_length: 12; j_call: TRBJ2-3; v_call: TRBV29-1; cdr3_aa: CSVVSPTDTQYF; cdr3_nt: TGCAGCGTTGTGAGCCCCACAGATACGCAGTATTTT
d_call: TRBD2; clone_size: .; cdr3_length: 13; j_call: TRBJ2-2; v_call: TRBV29-1; cdr3_aa: CSVAGEGPGELFF; cdr3_nt: TGCAGCGTCGCGGGGGAGGGGCCCGGGGAGCTGTTTTTT
d_call: .; clone_size: few; cdr3_length: 14; j_call: TRBJ1-3; v_call: TRBV5-1; cdr3_aa: CASSFEGSGNTIYF; cdr3_nt: TGCGCCAGCAGCTTTGAGGGGTCGGGAAACACCATATATTTT
d_call: TRBD2; clone_size: .; cdr3_length: 15; j_call: TRBJ2-7; v_call: TRBV2; cdr3_aa: CASTERGLGAYEQYF; cdr3_nt: TGTGCCAGCACCGAGCGGGGTTTGGGGGCCTACGAGCAGTACTTC
d_call: .; clone_size: .; cdr3_length: 13; j_call: TRBJ2-5; v_call: TRBV28; cdr3_aa: CASSYSSSKTQYF; cdr3_nt: TGTGCCAGCAGTTACAGCTCCAGTAAGACCCAGTACTTC
d_call: TRBD2; clone_size: .; cdr3_length: 22; j_call: TRBJ2-3; v_call: TRBV7-6; cdr3_aa: CASSFWGREALAGDPYTDTQYF; cdr3_nt: TGTGCCAGCAGCTTCTGGGGCAGGGAGGCCCTAGCGGGAGATCCTTACACAGATACGCAGTATTTT
d_call: .; clone_size: few; cdr3_length: 16; j_call: TRBJ2-1; v_call: TRBV5-4; cdr3_aa: CASSPGLSSSYNEQFF; cdr3_nt: TGTGCCAGCAGCCCGGGACTCTCAAGCTCCTACAATGAGCAGTTCTTC
d_call: TRBD1; clone_size: .; cdr3_length: 13; j_call: TRBJ2-7; v_call: TRBV28; cdr3_aa: CASSDYRGDEQYF; cdr3_nt: TGTGCCAGCAGTGATTACAGGGGTGACGAGCAGTACTTC
d_call: .; clone_size: .; cdr3_length: 10; j_call: TRBJ2-3; v_call: TRBV28; cdr3_aa: CASSLNTQYF; cdr3_nt: TGTGCCAGCAGTTTAAACACGCAGTATTTT
d_call: .; clone_size: few; cdr3_length: 13; j_call: TRBJ2-7; v_call: TRBV10-3; cdr3_aa: CATQHRESYEQYF; cdr3_nt: TGTGCCACACAACACAGGGAATCCTACGAGCAGTACTTC
d_call: .; clone_size: few; cdr3_length: 14; j_call: TRBJ2-5; v_call: TRBV5-8; cdr3_aa: CASSLMRVRETQYF; cdr3_nt: TGTGCCAGCAGCTTGATGAGGGTCCGAGAGACCCAGTACTTC
d_call: TRBD1; clone_size: many; cdr3_length: 15; j_call: TRBJ1-4; v_call: TRBV7-9; cdr3_aa: CASSPGGSFNEKLFF; cdr3_nt: TGTGCCAGCAGCCCAGGGGGCAGTTTTAATGAAAAACTGTTTTTT
d_call: .; clone_size: many; cdr3_length: 16; j_call: TRBJ1-1; v_call: TRBV12-3/TRBV12-4; cdr3_aa: CASSPTGRLMNTEAFF; cdr3_nt: TGTGCCAGCAGTCCAACAGGGAGGCTGATGAACACTGAAGCTTTCTTT
d_call: .; clone_size: few; cdr3_length: 13; j_call: TRBJ2-1; v_call: TRBV19; cdr3_aa: CASSKTTANEQFF; cdr3_nt: TGTGCCAGTAGTAAGACTACCGCCAATGAGCAGTTCTTC
d_call: .; clone_size: many; cdr3_length: 12; j_call: TRBJ2-1; v_call: TRBV13; cdr3_aa: CASSFRANEQFF; cdr3_nt: TGTGCCAGCAGCTTCCGGGCCAATGAGCAGTTCTTC
d_call: .; clone_size: few; cdr3_length: 15; j_call: TRBJ1-2; v_call: TRBV7-3; cdr3_aa: CASSPKGGANYGYTF; cdr3_nt: TGTGCCAGCAGCCCAAAGGGAGGGGCTAACTATGGCTACACCTTC
d_call: .; clone_size: many; cdr3_length: 14; j_call: TRBJ2-1; v_call: TRBV5-6; cdr3_aa: CASSLALGSNEQFF; cdr3_nt: TGTGCCAGCAGCTTGGCGCTGGGGTCGAATGAGCAGTTCTTC
d_call: TRBD2; clone_size: .; cdr3_length: 12; j_call: TRBJ2-7; v_call: TRBV29-1; cdr3_aa: CSVEEGGYEQYF; cdr3_nt: TGCAGCGTTGAAGAGGGGGGGTACGAGCAGTACTTC
d_call: .; clone_size: .; cdr3_length: 15; j_call: TRBJ1-1; v_call: TRBV18; cdr3_aa: CASSLLEGFSTGAFF; cdr3_nt: TGTGCCAGCTCGCTATTGGAAGGTTTCAGCACTGGAGCTTTCTTT
d_call: .; clone_size: many; cdr3_length: 13; j_call: TRBJ1-3; v_call: TRBV7-9; cdr3_aa: CASSLGNGNTIYF; cdr3_nt: TGTGCCAGCAGCTTGGGTAATGGAAACACCATATATTTT
d_call: TRBD1; clone_size: few; cdr3_length: 16; j_call: TRBJ1-2; v_call: TRBV19; cdr3_aa: CASSSGGQEGRRGYTF; cdr3_nt: TGTGCCAGTAGTAGCGGCGGACAGGAGGGTCGGCGTGGCTACACCTTC
d_call: .; clone_size: few; cdr3_length: 12; j_call: TRBJ2-4; v_call: TRBV24-1; cdr3_aa: CATSDLENIQYF; cdr3_nt: TGTGCCACCAGTGATTTAGAAAACATTCAGTACTTC
d_call: .; clone_size: few; cdr3_length: 15; j_call: TRBJ2-6; v_call: TRBV9; cdr3_aa: CASSVGGLGANVLTF; cdr3_nt: TGTGCCAGCAGCGTAGGGGGGCTTGGGGCCAACGTCCTGACTTTC
d_call: TRBD2; clone_size: few; cdr3_length: 15; j_call: TRBJ2-1; v_call: TRBV20-1; cdr3_aa: CSARNSGETSNEQFF; cdr3_nt: TGCAGTGCCCGAAATAGCGGGGAGACGTCAAATGAGCAGTTCTTC
d_call: TRBD1; clone_size: few; cdr3_length: 15; j_call: TRBJ2-2; v_call: TRBV5-5; cdr3_aa: CASSPGTGVTGELFF; cdr3_nt: TGTGCCAGCAGCCCCGGGACAGGGGTCACCGGGGAGCTGTTTTTT
d_call: .; clone_size: many; cdr3_length: 12; j_call: TRBJ1-2; v_call: TRBV20-1; cdr3_aa: CSASQRNYGYTF; cdr3_nt: TGCAGTGCTTCACAGAGAAACTATGGCTACACCTTC
d_call: .; clone_size: few; cdr3_length: 16; j_call: TRBJ1-1; v_call: TRBV6-5; cdr3_aa: CASSPGAGAMNTEAFF; cdr3_nt: TGTGCCAGCAGCCCTGGGGCAGGGGCGATGAACACTGAAGCTTTCTTT
d_call: .; clone_size: few; cdr3_length: 12; j_call: TRBJ2-3; v_call: TRBV29-1; cdr3_aa: CSVETPGDTQYF; cdr3_nt: TGCAGCGTTGAAACCCCCGGGGATACGCAGTATTTT
d_call: TRBD1; clone_size: many; cdr3_length: 14; j_call: TRBJ2-7; v_call: TRBV29-1; cdr3_aa: CSVSRDRGSYEQYF; cdr3_nt: TGCAGCGTTTCCAGGGACAGGGGGTCCTACGAGCAGTACTTC
d_call: TRBD1; clone_size: .; cdr3_length: 14; j_call: TRBJ1-2; v_call: TRBV5-4; cdr3_aa: CASSIETGVYGYTF; cdr3_nt: TGTGCCAGCAGCATAGAGACAGGGGTCTATGGCTACACCTTC
d_call: TRBD2; clone_size: .; cdr3_length: 18; j_call: TRBJ2-5; v_call: TRBV12-5; cdr3_aa: CASAPGLAGHPGRETQYF; cdr3_nt: TGTGCTAGCGCACCGGGACTAGCGGGACACCCGGGCCGAGAGACCCAGTACTTC
d_call: .; clone_size: few; cdr3_length: 15; j_call: TRBJ1-4; v_call: TRBV7-9; cdr3_aa: CASSPRQATNEKLFF; cdr3_nt: TGTGCCAGCAGCCCCCGACAGGCAACTAATGAAAAACTGTTTTTT
d_call: .; clone_size: few; cdr3_length: 12; j_call: TRBJ2-3; v_call: TRBV7-2; cdr3_aa: CASSLGLHTQYF; cdr3_nt: TGTGCCAGCAGCTTAGGACTACATACGCAGTATTTT
d_call: .; clone_size: once; cdr3_length: 15; j_call: TRBJ1-1; v_call: TRBV4-1; cdr3_aa: CASSQVRQGNTEAFF; cdr3_nt: TGCGCCAGCAGCCAAGTAAGGCAGGGGAACACTGAAGCTTTCTTT
d_call: .; clone_size: .; cdr3_length: 15; j_call: TRBJ2-5; v_call: TRBV7-9; cdr3_aa: CASSLAVTDQETQYF; cdr3_nt: TGTGCCAGCAGCTTAGCCGTGACGGACCAAGAGACCCAGTACTTC
d_call: TRBD1; clone_size: many; cdr3_length: 16; j_call: TRBJ1-2; v_call: TRBV6-1; cdr3_aa: CASSDNAGTANYGYTF; cdr3_nt: TGTGCCAGCAGTGATAATGCCGGGACAGCAAACTATGGCTACACCTTC
d_call: TRBD1; clone_size: many; cdr3_length: 14; j_call: TRBJ1-1; v_call: TRBV29-1; cdr3_aa: CSVEEGTGNTEAFF; cdr3_nt: TGCAGCGTTGAAGAGGGGACAGGGAACACTGAAGCTTTCTTT
d_call: .; clone_size: .; cdr3_length: 17; j_call: TRBJ2-3; v_call: TRBV11-3; cdr3_aa: CASSVRASAPRGHTQYF; cdr3_nt: TGTGCCAGCAGCGTCCGGGCTAGCGCCCCGAGGGGACATACGCAGTATTTT
d_call: .; clone_size: few; cdr3_length: 14; j_call: TRBJ2-1; v_call: TRBV12-5; cdr3_aa: CASGLVGGYNEQFF; cdr3_nt: TGTGCTAGTGGTTTGGTAGGCGGTTACAATGAGCAGTTCTTC
d_call: .; clone_size: .; cdr3_length: 14; j_call: TRBJ2-3; v_call: TRBV12-3/TRBV12-4; cdr3_aa: CASSLDPDTDTQYF; cdr3_nt: TGTGCCAGCAGCTTAGACCCCGACACAGATACGCAGTATTTT
d_call: TRBD1; clone_size: .; cdr3_length: 15; j_call: TRBJ1-1; v_call: TRBV12-3/TRBV12-4; cdr3_aa: CASSPLGQVNTEAFF; cdr3_nt: TGTGCCAGCAGTCCCCTCGGACAGGTTAACACTGAAGCTTTCTTT
d_call: .; clone_size: few; cdr3_length: 13; j_call: TRBJ2-7; v_call: TRBV9; cdr3_aa: CASSSPPSYEQYF; cdr3_nt: TGTGCCAGCAGCTCCCCCCCCTCCTACGAGCAGTACTTC
d_call: .; clone_size: few; cdr3_length: 16; j_call: TRBJ2-7; v_call: TRBV6-5; cdr3_aa: CASRVSGTPISYEQYF; cdr3_nt: TGTGCCAGCAGGGTCTCCGGGACTCCCATCTCCTACGAGCAGTACTTC
d_call: .; clone_size: .; cdr3_length: 12; j_call: TRBJ1-1; v_call: TRBV29-1; cdr3_aa: CSVGLLTGRAFF; cdr3_nt: TGCAGCGTTGGGTTGTTAACAGGGCGGGCTTTCTTT
d_call: .; clone_size: many; cdr3_length: 16; j_call: TRBJ2-1; v_call: TRBV7-9; cdr3_aa: CASTVPWAASYNEQFF; cdr3_nt: TGTGCCAGCACCGTACCGTGGGCGGCTTCCTACAATGAGCAGTTCTTC
d_call: TRBD2; clone_size: few; cdr3_length: 13; j_call: TRBJ2-7; v_call: TRBV29-1; cdr3_aa: CSVNSGARDEQYF; cdr3_nt: TGCAGCGTGAATAGCGGGGCGAGGGACGAGCAGTACTTC
d_call: .; clone_size: .; cdr3_length: 14; j_call: TRBJ1-2; v_call: TRBV7-9; cdr3_aa: CASSTLQGHYGYTF; cdr3_nt: TGTGCCAGCAGCACCTTACAGGGCCACTATGGCTACACCTTC